These T cell receptor beta chains were read from a single sample in a study of T cells in Graves' hyperthyroidism and ophthalmopathy. TCRdb redid the calling of the multiplex PCR reads with MiXCR, one entry per CDR3 protein. Seen here are hundreds of thousands of distinct CDR3 sequences, more than 30% observed once, and the top ten hold over 8%. Sequenced sample: blood. These receptors originate from a man between 18 and 35 years old with Graves' hyperthyroidism. Each CDR3 is given with its conserved first and last residue. The D gene is left open where the match is weak. Clone size is shown for a subset of rows, as once, few, many or a class of expanded clone.

v_gene	d_gene	abundance	j_gene	len	CDR3nt	CDR3aa
TRBV3-1	TRBD2	-	TRBJ2-5	15	TGTGCCGGCAGCCCGGGGTGGGCGGGGGAAGAGACCCAGTACTTC	CAGSPGWAGEETQYF
TRBV19	TRBD1	few	TRBJ1-1	12	TGTGCCAGTTCCTTCCGGGACAGTGAAGCTTTCTTT	CASSFRDSEAFF
TRBV11-2	-	-	TRBJ1-4	15	TGTGCCAGCAGCACTCTCCGGGAGGGTAATGAAAAACTGTTTTTT	CASSTLREGNEKLFF
TRBV2	-	many	TRBJ1-1	13	TGTGCCAGCAGTGGCCAGGGGTATACTGAAGCTTTCTTT	CASSGQGYTEAFF
TRBV12-3/TRBV12-4	TRBD1	few	TRBJ1-2	14	TGTGCCAGCCGAGGGGCAGGGGGGATCTATGGCTACACCTTC	CASRGAGGIYGYTF
TRBV2	TRBD1	-	TRBJ1-2	15	TGTGCCAGCAGTGAACGAGGACAGGGGATCTATGGCTACACCTTC	CASSERGQGIYGYTF
TRBV5-1	-	-	TRBJ1-1	13	TGCGCCAGCAGCTACTACCCATTGGATGAAGCTTTCTTT	CASSYYPLDEAFF
TRBV7-8	TRBD1	once	TRBJ2-5	19	TGTGCCAGCAGCGACACAGACAGGGGGGCCGGGGGTCGACAAGAGACCCAGTACTTC	CASSDTDRGAGGRQETQYF
TRBV7-3	-	-	TRBJ2-7	14	TGTGCCAGCAGCCAAGCCAGCATAACCTACGAGCAGTACTTC	CASSQASITYEQYF
TRBV7-6	-	once	TRBJ2-7	15	TGTGCCAGCAGCTCAGTCGCGGGGGCCGTCTACGAGCAGTACTTC	CASSSVAGAVYEQYF
TRBV7-2	TRBD2	many	TRBJ2-5	13	TGTGCCAGCAGCTTAAGGGAGGGGGAGACCCAGTACTTC	CASSLREGETQYF
TRBV7-9	-	few	TRBJ1-1	15	TGTGCCAGCAGCTTAGAAAAGGGGGGGAACACTGAAGCTTTCTTT	CASSLEKGGNTEAFF
TRBV10-3	-	-	TRBJ2-2	13	TGTGCCAGCAGTTACGGGACGTCGGGGGAGCTGTTTTTT	CASSYGTSGELFF
TRBV19	TRBD2	many	TRBJ2-2	15	TGTGCCACCAGGACTAGCCAATCGAACACCGGGGAGCTGTTTTTT	CATRTSQSNTGELFF
TRBV29-1	TRBD1	-	TRBJ2-7	13	TGCAGCGCCGCTCGGACAGGGCGCTACGAGCAGTACTTC	CSAARTGRYEQYF
TRBV25-1	TRBD2	many	TRBJ2-5	14	TGTGCCAGCAGAGGGGCGGGGGGAGAGGAGACCCAGTACTTC	CASRGAGGEETQYF
TRBV11-1	TRBD2	-	TRBJ2-2	18	TGTGCCAGCAGCTTCCGGGGACTAGCGGGGGGGCCCACCGGGGAGCTGTTTTTT	CASSFRGLAGGPTGELFF
TRBV20-1	-	-	TRBJ2-7	12	TGCAGTGTATTCGGACTGATCTACGAGCAGTACTTC	CSVFGLIYEQYF
TRBV20-1	-	few	TRBJ2-5	15	TGCAGTGCTAGAGAGGCGGAACGGGGAAAAGAGACCCAGTACTTC	CSAREAERGKETQYF
TRBV2	-	-	TRBJ1-1	14	TGTGCCAGCGTTGACCCAGGGCTGAACACTGAAGCTTTCTTT	CASVDPGLNTEAFF
TRBV7-9	-	-	TRBJ2-2	16	TGTGCCGGCAGCTTTTACGGGGCAGGGGTGACCGGGGAGCTGTTTTTT	CAGSFYGAGVTGELFF
TRBV3-1	-	-	TRBJ2-7	13	TGTGCCAGCAGCCAAGGAGCAGGTCCGGGGCAGTACTTC	CASSQGAGPGQYF
TRBV25-1	TRBD1	-	TRBJ1-5	16	TGTGCCAGCAGTGAATCGGGGACAGGGGGGAATCGGCCCCAGCATTTT	CASSESGTGGNRPQHF
TRBV11-1	-	many	TRBJ1-2	14	TGTGCCAGCAGCCCTGACAGCTCTAACTATGGCTACACCTTC	CASSPDSSNYGYTF
TRBV24-1	-	many	TRBJ1-5	19	TGTGCCACCAGTGAACCACCAGACGGGGTCACGACGCTTAATCAGCCCCAGCATTTT	CATSEPPDGVTTLNQPQHF
TRBV20-1	-	-	TRBJ2-7	15	TGCAGTGCTGGCTTATCGGGTCCTCCTCCTAACGAGCAGTACTTC	CSAGLSGPPPNEQYF
TRBV6-1	TRBD2	-	TRBJ2-2	19	TGTGCCAGCAGTAGCCATCGTAGCGGGAGGCTGTCAAGTGCCGGGGAGCTGTTTTTT	CASSSHRSGRLSSAGELFF
TRBV2	-	few	TRBJ2-5	15	TGCGCCAGCAGCCGCGCTGCGGGGTTCCAAGAGACCCAGTACTTC	CASSRAAGFQETQYF
TRBV7-9	TRBD1	few	TRBJ1-1	13	TGTGCCAGCAGCTCGGACAGGACCACTGAAGCTTTCTTT	CASSSDRTTEAFF
TRBV9	-	-	TRBJ2-7	14	TGTGCCAGCAGCGGGAGGGATGGATACTACGAGCAGTACTTC	CASSGRDGYYEQYF
TRBV6-1	-	-	TRBJ1-2	12	TGTGCCAGCAGTGTCGGACGCGAGGGCTACACCTTC	CASSVGREGYTF
TRBV20-1	-	many	TRBJ1-4	15	TGCAGTGCTGTTTCATTCAGGGAGCTGAAGGAAAAACTGTTTTTT	CSAVSFRELKEKLFF
TRBV12-3/TRBV12-4	-	-	TRBJ2-7	14	TGTGCCAGCAGTTTTGGACAGCGCTCCTACGAGCAGTACTTC	CASSFGQRSYEQYF
TRBV10-3	-	many	TRBJ1-5	11	TGTGCCAGCAGTGGCAATCAGCCCCAGCATTTT	CASSGNQPQHF
TRBV9	-	many	TRBJ1-6	14	TGTGCCAGCAGCCCGAGGACAGCGAATTCACCCCTCCACTTT	CASSPRTANSPLHF
TRBV15	-	-	TRBJ1-2	17	TGTGCCACCAGCAGAGATTTGGGGGGGGGGGACCCCTATGGCTACACCTTC	CATSRDLGGGDPYGYTF